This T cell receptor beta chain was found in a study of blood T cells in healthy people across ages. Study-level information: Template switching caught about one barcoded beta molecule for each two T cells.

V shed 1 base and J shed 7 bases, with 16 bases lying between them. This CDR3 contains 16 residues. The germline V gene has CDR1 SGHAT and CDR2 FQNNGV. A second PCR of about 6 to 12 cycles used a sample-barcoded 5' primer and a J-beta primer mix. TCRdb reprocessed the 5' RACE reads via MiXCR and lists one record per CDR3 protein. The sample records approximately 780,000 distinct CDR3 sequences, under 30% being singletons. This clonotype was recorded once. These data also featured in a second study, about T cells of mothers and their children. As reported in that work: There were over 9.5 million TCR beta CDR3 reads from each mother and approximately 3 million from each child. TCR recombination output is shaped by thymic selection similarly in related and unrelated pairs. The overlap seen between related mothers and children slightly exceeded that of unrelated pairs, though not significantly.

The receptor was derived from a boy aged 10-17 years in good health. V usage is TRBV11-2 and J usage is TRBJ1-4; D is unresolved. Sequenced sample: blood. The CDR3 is CASSLVGLPGGEKLFF. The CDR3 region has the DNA TGTGCCAGCAGCTTAGTCGGGTTACCCGGAGGTGAAAAACTGTTTTTT.